A selection of T cell receptor beta chains follows, all from one sample in a study of cytomegalovirus exposure and HLA in healthy donors. Data came from immunoSEQ multiplex PCR; TCRdb stores just in-frame clones and leaves some out. The profile shows 150,000 to 200,000 clones, roughly four fifths of them singletons. The specimen was PBMCs. These receptor sequences come from a young man in good health and CMV-seronegative. The CDR3 runs from the conserved cysteine through the conserved F or W. D genes are given only for firm matches. Not all rows give a size; the values are once, few, many and, for expanded clones, a class.

13,NA,TRBJ2-7,TRBV28,NA,TGTGCCAGCAGTTTATTCACTTCTTCCGAGCAGTACTTC,CASSLFTSSEQYF
13,NA,TRBJ2-1,TRBV6-5,TRBD1,TGTGCCAGCAGTTACCCGGACAGGGAGGAGGAGTTCTTC,CASSYPDREEEFF
15,NA,TRBJ2-3,TRBV5-4,NA,TGTGCCAGCAGCTTGAGGAGGGAGACCACAGATACGCAGTATTTT,CASSLRRETTDTQYF
16,few,TRBJ2-6,TRBV29-1,NA,TGCAGCGTTGAAGATTGGCAGGGTGTTGGGGCCAACGTCCTGACTTTC,CSVEDWQGVGANVLTF
13,few,TRBJ2-5,TRBV28,TRBD1,TGTGCCAGCAGTTTTCAGGACAGGGAGACCCAGTACTTC,CASSFQDRETQYF
13,NA,TRBJ2-7,TRBV30,NA,TGTGCCTGGAGTGTACAGGTGTCACAGCCTAAGTACTTC,CAWSVQVSQPKYF
17,NA,TRBJ2-3,TRBV28,TRBD2,TGTGCCAGCAGAAAACCCCCCGGCGGGAGGGCCGCAGATACGCAGTATTTT,CASRKPPGGRAADTQYF
15,NA,TRBJ1-4,TRBV30,NA,TGTGCCTGGGACCGGAACAGGGCAACTAATGAAAAACTGTTTTTT,CAWDRNRATNEKLFF
15,NA,TRBJ1-2,TRBV6-1,NA,TGTGCCAGCAGTGAGGGGCAGGGCAACTCCTATGGCTACACCTTC,CASSEGQGNSYGYTF
17,NA,TRBJ2-7,TRBV19,NA,TGTGCCAGTAGTATGAGGGTCACTCTGGTCCGGGGATACGAGCAGTACTTC,CASSMRVTLVRGYEQYF
15,few,TRBJ1-5,TRBV2,NA,TGTGCCAGCTCCCGGTTACAGGGTCCAAACCAGCCCCAGCATTTT,CASSRLQGPNQPQHF
15,once,TRBJ1-5,TRBV5-8,NA,TGTGCCAGCAGCGCAGGACAGTCCATCCATCAGCCCCAGCATTTT,CASSAGQSIHQPQHF
16,NA,TRBJ2-5,TRBV7-2,NA,TGTGCCAGCAGCTTAGTTACCGGGACACAAAAAGAGACCCAGTACTTC,CASSLVTGTQKETQYF
15,NA,TRBJ2-5,TRBV12-5,TRBD1,TGTGCTAGTGGTTCGGAACAGGGGTTTCGAGAGACCCAGTACTTC,CASGSEQGFRETQYF
12,few,TRBJ2-1,TRBV6-6,NA,TGTGCCAGCAGCCGACAGTACAATGAGCAGTTCTTC,CASSRQYNEQFF
15,NA,TRBJ1-3,TRBV5-1,TRBD1,TGCGCCAGCAGAAATGGACAGGGCTCTGGAAACACCATATATTTT,CASRNGQGSGNTIYF
12,NA,TRBJ2-3,TRBV7-9,NA,TGTGCCAGCAGCTTACAATCAGATACGCAGTATTTT,CASSLQSDTQYF
12,NA,TRBJ2-5,TRBV7-9,NA,TGTGCCAGCAGCTCGGAGGCTGAGACCCAGTACTTC,CASSSEAETQYF
16,NA,TRBJ2-2,TRBV6-5,NA,TGTGCCAGCAGTTACGGGGCAGGAGAACACACCGGGGAGCTGTTTTTT,CASSYGAGEHTGELFF
12,NA,TRBJ2-7,TRBV2,TRBD2,TGTGCCAGCGACGGGGGGGGATACGAGCAGTACTTC,CASDGGGYEQYF
11,few,TRBJ2-3,TRBV6-5,NA,TGTGCCAGCAGAGACAGACGCACGCAGTATTTT,CASRDRRTQYF
14,NA,TRBJ1-1,TRBV11-2,TRBD1,TGTGCCAGCACCCCGGACAGGGGATACACTGAAGCTTTCTTT,CASTPDRGYTEAFF
17,NA,TRBJ1-2,TRBV19,TRBD1,TGTGCCAGTAGTATCGGCGGGACAGGGTACTCGGGGTATGGCTACACCTTC,CASSIGGTGYSGYGYTF
14,NA,TRBJ2-1,TRBV30,TRBD2,TGTGCCTGGAGTGCTCTAGCGGTATACAATGAGCAGTTCTTC,CAWSALAVYNEQFF
14,NA,TRBJ2-3,TRBV7-8,NA,TGTGCCAGCAGCTTAATCCAGGGTCCAGATACGCAGTATTTT,CASSLIQGPDTQYF
15,NA,TRBJ2-7,TRBV9,TRBD2,TGTGCCAGCAGCGTAGCTGGGCTAGCGGGGTACGAGCAGTACTTC,CASSVAGLAGYEQYF
14,NA,TRBJ1-2,TRBV6-5,NA,TGTGCCAGCAGCAGGTCAGGGTTCAGCTATGGCTACACCTTC,CASSRSGFSYGYTF